The rows below give T cell receptor beta chains drawn from one sample of a study of blood T cell repertoires in COVID-19. Clones were sequenced by immunoSEQ multiplex PCR, and TCRdb holds only the in-frame ones, with some missing. In the table there are 60,000 or so clones, 82% of which are singletons. The sample taken for sequencing was peripheral blood. The receptors stem from a human donor in a cohort sampled during active COVID-19. Each CDR3 is given with its conserved first and last residue. Fields, in order: J gene, V gene, CDR3 length, clone size, CDR3 protein. Size is omitted from some rows. Given values are once, few, many or a class for expanded clones.

TRBJ1-2	TRBV11-2	13	-	CASSNRGYYGYTF
TRBJ2-7	TRBV29-1	14	-	CSVRESGGKDEQYF
TRBJ1-1	TRBV28	14	-	CASSFRTGGTEAFF
TRBJ2-5	TRBV6-5	14	-	CASCTGAGGETQYF
TRBJ2-5	TRBV7-6	15	-	CASSLGLAGRETQYF
TRBJ2-2	TRBV12-5	13	-	CASGLGGSRELFF
TRBJ2-2	TRBV6-2/TRBV6-3	15	-	CASSISGVNTGELFF
TRBJ2-5	TRBV13	15	-	CASSLLGLAQETQYF
TRBJ1-2	TRBV9	12	-	CASRTGLEGYTF
TRBJ2-2	TRBV5-1	16	-	CASSLEGRTNTGELFF
TRBJ2-2	TRBV7-6	14	once	CASSSLRGFGELFF
TRBJ2-5	TRBV3-1/TRBV3-2	12	-	CASSQLQETQYF
TRBJ1-2	TRBV27	13	-	CASSFKRDYGYTF
TRBJ1-1	TRBV7-9	16	-	CASSLLPGQMNTEAFF
TRBJ1-4	TRBV7-9	14	-	CASSLGNTGEKLFF
TRBJ1-1	TRBV19	15	-	CASSPRQQGAAEAFF
TRBJ2-1	TRBV7-9	17	-	CASSSLGLAESYNEQFF
TRBJ2-3	TRBV3-1/TRBV3-2	17	-	CASSYRGSGAVTDTQYF
TRBJ2-2	TRBV4-1	15	-	CASSQDWTSPGELFF
TRBJ1-3	TRBV29-1	13	-	CSVQGMAGNTIYF
TRBJ2-7	TRBV10-2	12	few	CASSESLYEQYF
TRBJ2-1	TRBV6-5	14	-	CASRRYREYNEQFF
TRBJ1-6	TRBV14	15	-	CASSQDPRNGSPLHF
TRBJ1-4	TRBV27	16	-	CASSFSPGLRNEKLFF
TRBJ1-1	TRBV13	14	few	CATMRTGEGTEAFF
TRBJ1-2	TRBV2	14	few	CASSQRDRNYGYTF
TRBJ2-5	TRBV6-5	15	once	CASSYRLGGEETQYF
TRBJ1-2	TRBV7-8	14	-	CASSATGTNYGYTF
TRBJ2-2	TRBV27	13	-	CASSLSFRGELFF
TRBJ1-2	TRBV6-6	13	-	CASRGTGEYGYTF
TRBJ1-1	TRBV6-1	15	-	CASSDGTGRNTEAFF
TRBJ2-5	TRBV29-1	12	-	CSVDMQGETQYF
TRBJ2-2	TRBV4-1	15	-	CASSQEAYLPGELFF
TRBJ1-1	TRBV18	16	-	CASSPGTGGGMAEAFF
TRBJ1-2	TRBV6-1	16	-	CASSEGGPGTNYGYTF
TRBJ1-6	TRBV6-5	14	-	CASRSRGANSPLHF
TRBJ1-3	TRBV18	15	-	CASSPPTNSRNTIYF
TRBJ1-2	TRBV7-9	12	-	CASSLGGDGYTF